This TCR beta chain is drawn from a study of vaccination and CD4 T cells after COVID-19. Study at large: SARS-CoV-2 positivity in convalescent patients was established by nasal swab PCR; some 10 had mild and one severe disease. Every participant was given two doses of BNT162b2 or mRNA-1273 vaccine.

CDR1 and CDR2 from the germline V gene are SNHLY and FYNNEI. The trim removed 5 bases at V and 4 bases at J, leaving 6 bases unmatched. The CDR3 loop spans 15 amino acids. About this clonotype itself: Antigen specificity is unknown.

Treatment of the sample: approximately 9-day PBMC culture with coronavirus spike peptide pools or control peptides (ViraFEST assay). Sequencing of DNA taken from cultured CD4+ T cells relied on the Oncomine TCR Beta short-read assay. TCRdb independently ran MiXCR on the PCR reads; one entry per CDR3 protein. The data hold approximately 16,000 distinct CDR3 sequences, with roughly 34% observed a single time. Sequencing input: CD4+ T cells from blood, cultured in vitro. This TCR came from a human donor who had recovered from COVID-19. The chain links TRBV2 to TRBJ2-1; 9 bases line up with TRBD2. This CDR3 reads CASSSSSGVYNEQFF. The DNA for the CDR3 is TGTGCCAGCAGTTCTTCTAGCGGGGTGTACAATGAGCAGTTCTTC.